This section outlines one TCR beta chain sequence together with its context. The data stem from a study of PD-L1 blockade in urothelial cancer. Background on the study: Atezolizumab therapy began for patients in about 2014, dosed at 1,200 mg intravenously every 3 weeks.

Produced via immunoSEQ multiplex PCR; TCRdb's table is partial and in-frame only. The table has some 110,000 clones, approximately 90% seen once. The time point is: peripheral blood 6 weeks after treatment start. Anywhere from 1 to 8 samples came from each patient, spanning pretreatment and on-treatment. The CDR3 is made up of 16 amino acids. Per germline, CDR1 LGHNA and CDR2 YSLEER. Trimming took 3 bases from V and 2 from J; bases not matched to a gene: 10. The chain has TRBV4-3 and TRBJ2-7, with TRBD1 matching over 7 bases. Specimen: PBMCs, collected around atezolizumab (anti-PD-L1) treatment. This clonotype originated in a man in his sixties with urothelial cancer. CDR3 coding DNA: TGCGCCAGCAGCCACCAGAGAGACAGGGCCGCCTACGAGCAGTACTTC. Its protein product is CASSHQRDRAAYEQYF.